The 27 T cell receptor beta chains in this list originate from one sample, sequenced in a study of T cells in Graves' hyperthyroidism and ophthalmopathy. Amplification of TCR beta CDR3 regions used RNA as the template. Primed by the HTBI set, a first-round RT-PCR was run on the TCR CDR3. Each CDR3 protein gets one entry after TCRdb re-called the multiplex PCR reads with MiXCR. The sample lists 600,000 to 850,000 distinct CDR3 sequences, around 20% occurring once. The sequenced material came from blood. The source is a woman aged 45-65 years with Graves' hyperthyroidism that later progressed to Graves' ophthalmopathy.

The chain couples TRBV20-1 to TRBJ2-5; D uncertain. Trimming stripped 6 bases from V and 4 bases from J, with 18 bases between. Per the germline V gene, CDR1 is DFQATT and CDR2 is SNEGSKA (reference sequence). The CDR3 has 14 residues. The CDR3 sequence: CSAQTDEEGETQYF. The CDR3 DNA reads TGCAGTGCCCAAACGGACGAAGAAGGAGAGACCCAGTACTTC.

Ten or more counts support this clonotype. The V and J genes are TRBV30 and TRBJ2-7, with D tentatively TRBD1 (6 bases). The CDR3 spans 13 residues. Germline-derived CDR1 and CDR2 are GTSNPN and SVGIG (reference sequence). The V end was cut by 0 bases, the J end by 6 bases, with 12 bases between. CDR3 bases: TGTGCCTGGAGTGTACAGGACAGCGGCGAGCAGTACTTC. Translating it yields CAWSVQDSGEQYF.

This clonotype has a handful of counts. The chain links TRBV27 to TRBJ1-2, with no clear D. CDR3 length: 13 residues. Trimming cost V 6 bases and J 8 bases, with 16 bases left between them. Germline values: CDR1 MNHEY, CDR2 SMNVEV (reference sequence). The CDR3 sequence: CASSPRTVGGYTF. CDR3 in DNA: TGTGCCAGCAGCCCCCGGACGGTGGGAGGCTACACCTTC.

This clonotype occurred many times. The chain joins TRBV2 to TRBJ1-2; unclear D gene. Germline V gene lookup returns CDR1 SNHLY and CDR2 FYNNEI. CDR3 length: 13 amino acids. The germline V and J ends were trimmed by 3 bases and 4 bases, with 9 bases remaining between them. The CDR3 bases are TGTGCCAGCAGTGACGGGTGGGCCTATGGCTACACCTTC. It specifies CASSDGWAYGYTF. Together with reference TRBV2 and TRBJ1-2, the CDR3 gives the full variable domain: EPEVTQTPSHQVTQMGQEVILRCVPISNHLYFYWYRQILGQKVEFLVSFYNNEISEKSEIFDDQFSVERPDGSNFTLKIRSTKLEDSAMYFCASSDGWAYGYTFGSGTRLTVV.

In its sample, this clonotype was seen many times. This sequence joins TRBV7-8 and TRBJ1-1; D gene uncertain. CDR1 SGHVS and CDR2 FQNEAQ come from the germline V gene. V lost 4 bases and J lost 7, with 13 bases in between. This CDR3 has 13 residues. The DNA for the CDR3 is TGTGCCAGCAGCTCGGAGGTCGGGTTTGAAGCTTTCTTT. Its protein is CASSSEVGFEAFF.

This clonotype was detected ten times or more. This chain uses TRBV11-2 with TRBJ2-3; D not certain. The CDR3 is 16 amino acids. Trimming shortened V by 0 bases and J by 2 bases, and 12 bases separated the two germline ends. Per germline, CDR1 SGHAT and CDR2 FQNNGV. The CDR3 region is CASSLDGLHLTDTQYF. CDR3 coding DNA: TGTGCCAGCAGCTTAGATGGGCTCCACCTCACAGATACGCAGTATTTT.

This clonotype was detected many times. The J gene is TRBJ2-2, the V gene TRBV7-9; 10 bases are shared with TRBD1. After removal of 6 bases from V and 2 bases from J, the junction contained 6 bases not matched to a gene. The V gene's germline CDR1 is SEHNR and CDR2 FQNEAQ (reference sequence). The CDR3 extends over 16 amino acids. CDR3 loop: CASRPGTGANTGELFF. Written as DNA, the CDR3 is TGTGCCAGCAGACCCGGGACAGGGGCAAACACCGGGGAGCTGTTTTTT.

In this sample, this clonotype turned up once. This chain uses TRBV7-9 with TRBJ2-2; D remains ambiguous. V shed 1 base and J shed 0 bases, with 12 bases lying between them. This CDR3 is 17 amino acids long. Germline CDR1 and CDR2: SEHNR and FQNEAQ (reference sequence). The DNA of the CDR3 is TGTGCCAGCAGCTTAGATTTTCCCCCTGCGAACACCGGGGAGCTGTTTTTT. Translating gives CASSLDFPPANTGELFF. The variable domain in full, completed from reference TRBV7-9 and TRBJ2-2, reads DTGVSQNPRHKITKRGQNVTFRCDPISEHNRLYWYRQTLGQGPEFLTYFQNEAQLEKSRLLSDRFSAERPKGSFSTLEIQRTEQGDSAMYLCASSLDFPPANTGELFFGEGSRLTVL.

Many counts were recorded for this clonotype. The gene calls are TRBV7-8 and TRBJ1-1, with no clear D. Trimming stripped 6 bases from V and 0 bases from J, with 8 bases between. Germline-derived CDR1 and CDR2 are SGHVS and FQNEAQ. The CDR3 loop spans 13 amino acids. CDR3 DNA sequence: TGTGCCAGCAGTTTGGTGATGAACACTGAAGCTTTCTTT. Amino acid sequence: CASSLVMNTEAFF.

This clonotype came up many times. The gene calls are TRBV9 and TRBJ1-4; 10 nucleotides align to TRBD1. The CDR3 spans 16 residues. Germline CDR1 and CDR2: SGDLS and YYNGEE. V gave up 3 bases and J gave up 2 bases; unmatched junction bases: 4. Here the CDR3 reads CASSAGTGATNEKLFF. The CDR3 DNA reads TGTGCCAGCAGCGCGGGGACAGGGGCCACTAATGAAAAACTGTTTTTT.

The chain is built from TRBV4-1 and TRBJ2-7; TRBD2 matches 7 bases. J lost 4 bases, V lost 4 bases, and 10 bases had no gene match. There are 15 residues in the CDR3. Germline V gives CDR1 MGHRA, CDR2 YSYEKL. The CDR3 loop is CASSPSGGIGYEQYF. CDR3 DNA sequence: TGCGCCAGCAGCCCCTCGGGAGGAATAGGTTACGAGCAGTACTTC.

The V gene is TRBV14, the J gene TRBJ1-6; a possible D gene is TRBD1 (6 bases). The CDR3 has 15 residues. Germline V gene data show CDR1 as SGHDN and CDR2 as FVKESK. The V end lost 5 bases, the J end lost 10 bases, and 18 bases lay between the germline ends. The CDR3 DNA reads TGTGCCAGCAGCTTAAGTATCACAGGGTTCTCACCCCTCCACTTT. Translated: CASSLSITGFSPLHF.

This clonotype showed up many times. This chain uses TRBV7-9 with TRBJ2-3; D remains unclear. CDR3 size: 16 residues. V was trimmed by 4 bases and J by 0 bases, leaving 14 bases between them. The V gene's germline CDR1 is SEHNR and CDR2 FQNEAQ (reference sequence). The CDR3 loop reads CASSSLRTVSTDTQYF. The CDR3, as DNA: TGTGCCAGCAGCTCCCTACGGACGGTTAGCACAGATACGCAGTATTTT.

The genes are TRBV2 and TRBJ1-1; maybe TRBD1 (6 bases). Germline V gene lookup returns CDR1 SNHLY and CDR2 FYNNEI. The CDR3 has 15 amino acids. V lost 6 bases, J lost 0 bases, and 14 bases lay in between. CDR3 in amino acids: CASRPGTPMNTEAFF. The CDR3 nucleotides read TGTGCCAGCAGACCCGGGACACCTATGAACACTGAAGCTTTCTTT. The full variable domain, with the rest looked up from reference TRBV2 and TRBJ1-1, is EPEVTQTPSHQVTQMGQEVILRCVPISNHLYFYWYRQILGQKVEFLVSFYNNEISEKSEIFDDQFSVERPDGSNFTLKIRSTKLEDSAMYFCASRPGTPMNTEAFFGQGTRLTVV.

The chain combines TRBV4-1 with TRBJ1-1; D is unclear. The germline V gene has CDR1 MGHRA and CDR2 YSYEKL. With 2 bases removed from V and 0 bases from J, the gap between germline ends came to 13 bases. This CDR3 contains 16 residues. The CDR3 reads CASSQSGVVMNTEAFF. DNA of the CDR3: TGCGCCAGCAGCCAAAGCGGGGTTGTCATGAACACTGAAGCTTTCTTT.

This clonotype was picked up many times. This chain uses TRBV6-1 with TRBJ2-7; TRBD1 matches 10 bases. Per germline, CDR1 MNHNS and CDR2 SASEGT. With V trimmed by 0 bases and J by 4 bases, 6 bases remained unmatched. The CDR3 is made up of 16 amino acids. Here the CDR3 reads CASSEAAGTGAYEQYF. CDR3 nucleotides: TGTGCCAGCAGTGAAGCGGCAGGGACAGGGGCGTACGAGCAGTACTTC.

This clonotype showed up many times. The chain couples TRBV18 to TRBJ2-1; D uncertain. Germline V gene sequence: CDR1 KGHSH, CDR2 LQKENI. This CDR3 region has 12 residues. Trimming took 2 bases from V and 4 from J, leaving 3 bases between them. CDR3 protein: CASSPEYNEQFF. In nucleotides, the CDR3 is TGTGCCAGCTCACCAGAGTACAATGAGCAGTTCTTC.

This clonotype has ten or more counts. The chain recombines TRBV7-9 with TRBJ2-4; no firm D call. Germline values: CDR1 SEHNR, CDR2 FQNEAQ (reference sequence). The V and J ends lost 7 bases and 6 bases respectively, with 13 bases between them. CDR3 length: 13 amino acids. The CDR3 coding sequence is TGTGCCAGCACCGGACGCACCCTAAACATTCAGTACTTC. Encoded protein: CASTGRTLNIQYF.

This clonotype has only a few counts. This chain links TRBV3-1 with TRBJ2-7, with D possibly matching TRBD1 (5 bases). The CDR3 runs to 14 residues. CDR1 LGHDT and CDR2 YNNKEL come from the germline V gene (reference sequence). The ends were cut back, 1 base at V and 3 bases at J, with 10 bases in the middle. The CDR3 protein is CASSQGGPDYEQYF. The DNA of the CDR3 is TGTGCCAGCAGCCAAGGGGGCCCCGACTACGAGCAGTACTTC.

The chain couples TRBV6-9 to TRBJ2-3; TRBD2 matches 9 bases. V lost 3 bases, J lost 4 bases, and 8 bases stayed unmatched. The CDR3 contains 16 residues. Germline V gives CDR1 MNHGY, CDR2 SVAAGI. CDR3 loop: CASSYSDSGGADTQYF. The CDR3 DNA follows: TGTGCCAGCAGTTACTCGGATAGCGGGGGAGCAGATACGCAGTATTTT.

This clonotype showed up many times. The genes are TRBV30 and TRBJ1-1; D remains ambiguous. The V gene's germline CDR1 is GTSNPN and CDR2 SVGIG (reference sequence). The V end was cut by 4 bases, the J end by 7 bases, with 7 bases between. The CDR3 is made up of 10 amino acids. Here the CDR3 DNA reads TGTGCCTGGAAGACCCATGAAGCTTTCTTT. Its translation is CAWKTHEAFF.

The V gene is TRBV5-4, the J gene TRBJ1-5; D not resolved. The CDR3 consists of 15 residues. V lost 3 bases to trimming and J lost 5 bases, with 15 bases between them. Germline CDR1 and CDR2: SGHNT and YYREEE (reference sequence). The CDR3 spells CASSSGRFWDQPQHF. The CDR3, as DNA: TGTGCCAGCAGCTCTGGACGGTTTTGGGATCAGCCCCAGCATTTT.

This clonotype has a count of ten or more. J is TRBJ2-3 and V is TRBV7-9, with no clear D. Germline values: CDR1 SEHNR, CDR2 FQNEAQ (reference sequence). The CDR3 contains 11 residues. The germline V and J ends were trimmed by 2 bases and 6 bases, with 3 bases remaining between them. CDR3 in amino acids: CASSLKDTQYF. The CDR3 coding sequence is TGTGCCAGCAGCTTAAAGGATACGCAGTATTTT.

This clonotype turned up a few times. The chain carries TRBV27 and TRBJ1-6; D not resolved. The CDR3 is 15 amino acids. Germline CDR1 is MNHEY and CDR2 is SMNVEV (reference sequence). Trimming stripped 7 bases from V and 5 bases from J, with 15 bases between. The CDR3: CASTKRSPDNSPLHF. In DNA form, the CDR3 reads TGTGCCAGCACCAAAAGGTCACCGGATAATTCACCCCTCCACTTT.

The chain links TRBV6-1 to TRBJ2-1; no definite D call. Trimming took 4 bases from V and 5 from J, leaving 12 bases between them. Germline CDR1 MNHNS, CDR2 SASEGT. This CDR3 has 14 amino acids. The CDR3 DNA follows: TGTGCCAGCAGTGGGACGGACGGTAACAATGAGCAGTTCTTC. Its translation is CASSGTDGNNEQFF.

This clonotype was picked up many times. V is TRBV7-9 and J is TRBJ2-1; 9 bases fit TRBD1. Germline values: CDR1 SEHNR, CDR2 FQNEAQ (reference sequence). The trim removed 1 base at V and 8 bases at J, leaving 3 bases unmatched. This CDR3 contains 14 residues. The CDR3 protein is CASSLGQGVHEQFF. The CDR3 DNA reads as TGTGCCAGCAGCTTAGGACAGGGGGTTCATGAGCAGTTCTTC.

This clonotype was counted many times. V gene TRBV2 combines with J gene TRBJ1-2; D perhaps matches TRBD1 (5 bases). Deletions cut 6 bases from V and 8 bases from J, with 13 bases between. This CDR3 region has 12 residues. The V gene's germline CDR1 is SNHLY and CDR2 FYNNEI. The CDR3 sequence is CASREGGAGYTF. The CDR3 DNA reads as TGTGCCAGCAGGGAGGGTGGGGCCGGCTACACCTTC.